This TCR beta chain is drawn from a study of response to subunit inactivated influenza vaccine. Germline V gives CDR1 SNHLY, CDR2 FYNNEI. The CDR3 contains 12 residues. Between the trimmed V and J ends, which lost 7 bases and 6 bases, there was a span of 10 bases. Study findings and constraints: The authors proposed limited new T cell recruitment per seasonal influenza vaccination.

In this sample, this clonotype turned up a few times. What it binds is not known. TCRdb reprocessed the RT-PCR reads via MiXCR and lists one record per CDR3 protein. The sample records some 800,000 distinct CDR3 sequences, 21% being singletons. The sequence came from a man aged 50 to 59 who received an inactivated influenza vaccine. V and J are TRBV2 and TRBJ2-1, with D possibly being TRBD1 (6 bases). Sequencing was performed on PBMCs from blood, taken less than 6 days after vaccination. CDR3 nucleotides: TGTGCCAGCAAAGGGGGACCCAATGAGCAGTTCTTC. Protein product: CASKGGPNEQFF.